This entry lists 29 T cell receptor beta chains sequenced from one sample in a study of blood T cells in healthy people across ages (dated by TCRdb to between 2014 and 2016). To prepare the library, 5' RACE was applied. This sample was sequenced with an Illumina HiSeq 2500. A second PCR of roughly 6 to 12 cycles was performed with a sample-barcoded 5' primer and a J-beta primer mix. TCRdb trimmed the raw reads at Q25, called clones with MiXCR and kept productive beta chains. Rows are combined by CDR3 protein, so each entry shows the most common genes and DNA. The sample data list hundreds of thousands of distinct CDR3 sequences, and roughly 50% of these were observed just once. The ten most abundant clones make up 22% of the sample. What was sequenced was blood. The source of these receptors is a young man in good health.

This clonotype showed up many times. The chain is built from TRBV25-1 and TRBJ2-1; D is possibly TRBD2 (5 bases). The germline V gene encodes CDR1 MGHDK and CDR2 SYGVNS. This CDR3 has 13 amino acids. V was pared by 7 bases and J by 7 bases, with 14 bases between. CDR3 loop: CASMSGSGNEQFF. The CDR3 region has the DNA TGTGCCAGCATGAGTGGGAGTGGAAATGAGCAGTTCTTC.

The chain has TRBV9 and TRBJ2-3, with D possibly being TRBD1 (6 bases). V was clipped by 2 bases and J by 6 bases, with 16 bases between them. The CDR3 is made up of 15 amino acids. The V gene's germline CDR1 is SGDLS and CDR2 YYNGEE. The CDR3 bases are TGTGCCAGCAGCGTGACCCTGGGGGCATTGGATACGCAGTATTTT. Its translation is CASSVTLGALDTQYF.

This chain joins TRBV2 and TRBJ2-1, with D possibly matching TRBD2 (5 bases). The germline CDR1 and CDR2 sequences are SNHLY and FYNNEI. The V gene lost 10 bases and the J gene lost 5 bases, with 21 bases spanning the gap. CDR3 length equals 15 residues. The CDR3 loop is CAIKPNPGSDNEQFF. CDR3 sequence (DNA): TGTGCCATCAAGCCCAACCCGGGGTCAGACAATGAGCAGTTCTTC. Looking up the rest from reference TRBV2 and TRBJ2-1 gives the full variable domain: EPEVTQTPSHQVTQMGQEVILRCVPISNHLYFYWYRQILGQKVEFLVSFYNNEISEKSEIFDDQFSVERPDGSNFTLKIRSTKLEDSAMYFCAIKPNPGSDNEQFFGPGTRLTVL.

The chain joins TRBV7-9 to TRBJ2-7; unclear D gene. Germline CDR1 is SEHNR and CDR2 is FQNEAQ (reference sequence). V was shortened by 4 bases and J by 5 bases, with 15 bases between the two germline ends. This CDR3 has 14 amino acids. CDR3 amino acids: CASSSPGRTDEQYF. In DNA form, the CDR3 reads TGTGCCAGCAGCTCCCCGGGCCGGACCGACGAGCAGTACTTC.

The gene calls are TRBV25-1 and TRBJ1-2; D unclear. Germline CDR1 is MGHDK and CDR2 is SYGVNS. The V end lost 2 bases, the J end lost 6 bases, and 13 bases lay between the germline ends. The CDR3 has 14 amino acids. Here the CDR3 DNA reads TGTGCCAGCAGTGAACTCGAAGGGCTGGATGGCTACACCTTC. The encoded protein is CASSELEGLDGYTF.

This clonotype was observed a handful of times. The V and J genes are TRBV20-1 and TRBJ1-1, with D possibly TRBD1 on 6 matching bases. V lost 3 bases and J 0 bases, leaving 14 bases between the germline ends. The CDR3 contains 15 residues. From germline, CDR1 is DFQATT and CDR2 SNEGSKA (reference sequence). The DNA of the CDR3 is TGCAGTGCTAGTCCTATAAGACAGGTGAACACTGAAGCTTTCTTT. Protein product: CSASPIRQVNTEAFF.

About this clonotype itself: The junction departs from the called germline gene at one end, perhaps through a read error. DNA of the CDR3: TGTGCCGGCAGCCTGGAAAGGCAGGGGAAAGATACGCAGTATTTT. Its protein is CAGSLERQGKDTQYF. This chain connects TRBV4-2 to TRBJ2-3, with D tentatively TRBD1 (6 bases). The CDR3 spans 15 residues. The germline V gene encodes CDR1 LGHNA and CDR2 YNFKEQ.

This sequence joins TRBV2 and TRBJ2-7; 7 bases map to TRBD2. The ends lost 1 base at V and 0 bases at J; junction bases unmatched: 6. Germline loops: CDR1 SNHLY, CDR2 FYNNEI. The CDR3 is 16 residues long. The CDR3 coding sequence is TGTGCCAGCAGTGAAGTCGGGGGGATCAACTCCTACGAGCAGTACTTC. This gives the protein CASSEVGGINSYEQYF.

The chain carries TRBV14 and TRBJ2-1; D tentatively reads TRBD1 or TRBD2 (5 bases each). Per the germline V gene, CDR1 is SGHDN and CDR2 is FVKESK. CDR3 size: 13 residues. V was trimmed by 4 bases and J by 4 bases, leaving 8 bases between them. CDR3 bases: TGTGCCAGCAGCCCCTGGGGGTACAATGAGCAGTTCTTC. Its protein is CASSPWGYNEQFF.

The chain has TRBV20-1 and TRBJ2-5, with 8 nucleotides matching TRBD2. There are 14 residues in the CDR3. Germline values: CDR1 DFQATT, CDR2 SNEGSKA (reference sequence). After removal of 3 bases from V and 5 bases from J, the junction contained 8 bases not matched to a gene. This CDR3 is CSARVGRAGETQYF. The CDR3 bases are TGCAGTGCTAGGGTCGGGAGGGCCGGTGAGACCCAGTACTTC.

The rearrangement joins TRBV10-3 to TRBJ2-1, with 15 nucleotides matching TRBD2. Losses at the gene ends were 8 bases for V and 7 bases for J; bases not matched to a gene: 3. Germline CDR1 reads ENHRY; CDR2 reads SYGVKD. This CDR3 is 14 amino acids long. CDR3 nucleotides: TGTGCCATCGGAGGGACTAGCGGGAGGAATGAGCAGTTCTTC. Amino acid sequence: CAIGGTSGRNEQFF.

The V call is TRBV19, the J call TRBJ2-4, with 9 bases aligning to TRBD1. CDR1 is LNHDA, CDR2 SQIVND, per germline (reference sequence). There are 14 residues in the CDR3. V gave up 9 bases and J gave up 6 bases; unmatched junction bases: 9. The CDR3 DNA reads TGTGCCAGCCGCGGGACAGGGTCTAGAAACATTCAGTACTTC. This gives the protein CASRGTGSRNIQYF. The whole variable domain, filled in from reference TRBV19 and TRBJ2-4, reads DGGITQSPKYLFRKEGQNVTLSCEQNLNHDAMYWYRQDPGQGLRLIYYSQIVNDFQKGDIAEGYSVSREKKESFPLTVTSAQKNPTAFYLCASRGTGSRNIQYFGAGTRLSVL.

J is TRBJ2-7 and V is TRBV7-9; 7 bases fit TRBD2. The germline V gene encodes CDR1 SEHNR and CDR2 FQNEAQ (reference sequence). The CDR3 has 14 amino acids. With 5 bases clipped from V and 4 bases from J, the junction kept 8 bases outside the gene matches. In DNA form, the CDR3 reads TGTGCCAGCAGCCTCCGGGGGGACGGATACGAGCAGTACTTC. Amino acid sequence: CASSLRGDGYEQYF.

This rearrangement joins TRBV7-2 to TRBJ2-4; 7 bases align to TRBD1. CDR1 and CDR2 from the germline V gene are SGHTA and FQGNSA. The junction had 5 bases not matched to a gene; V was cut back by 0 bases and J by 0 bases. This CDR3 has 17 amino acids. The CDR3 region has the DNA TGTGCCAGCAGCTTAGCGGGACAGATAGCAGCCAAAAACATTCAGTACTTC. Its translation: CASSLAGQIAAKNIQYF.

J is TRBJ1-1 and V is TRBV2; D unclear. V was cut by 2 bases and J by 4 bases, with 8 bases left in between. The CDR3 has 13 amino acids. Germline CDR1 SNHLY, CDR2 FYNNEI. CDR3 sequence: CASSEQEITEAFF. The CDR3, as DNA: TGTGCCAGCAGTGAACAGGAAATCACTGAAGCTTTCTTT.

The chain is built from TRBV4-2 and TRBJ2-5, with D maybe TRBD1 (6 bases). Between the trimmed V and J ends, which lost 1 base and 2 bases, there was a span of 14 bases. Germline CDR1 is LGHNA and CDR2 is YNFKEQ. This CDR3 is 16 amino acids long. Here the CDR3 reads CASSQVVGGAQETQYF. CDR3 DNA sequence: TGTGCCAGCAGCCAAGTCGTAGGGGGAGCGCAAGAGACCCAGTACTTC.

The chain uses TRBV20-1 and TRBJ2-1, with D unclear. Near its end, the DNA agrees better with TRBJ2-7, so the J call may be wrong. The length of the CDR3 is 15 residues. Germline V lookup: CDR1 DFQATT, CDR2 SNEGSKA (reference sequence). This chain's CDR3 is CSANPSESTYNEQYF. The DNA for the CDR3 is TGCAGTGCTAACCCAAGCGAGTCGACCTACAATGAGCAGTACTTC.

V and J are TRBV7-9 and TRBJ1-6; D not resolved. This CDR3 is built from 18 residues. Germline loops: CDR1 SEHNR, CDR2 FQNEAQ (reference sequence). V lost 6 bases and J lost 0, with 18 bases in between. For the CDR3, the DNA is TGTGCCAGCAGTCCCCGGGCAGAAAAAAGCTCCTATAATTCACCCCTCCACTTT. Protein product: CASSPRAEKSSYNSPLHF. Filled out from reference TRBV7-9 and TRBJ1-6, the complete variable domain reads DTGVSQNPRHKITKRGQNVTFRCDPISEHNRLYWYRQTLGQGPEFLTYFQNEAQLEKSRLLSDRFSAERPKGSFSTLEIQRTEQGDSAMYLCASSPRAEKSSYNSPLHFGNGTRLTVT.

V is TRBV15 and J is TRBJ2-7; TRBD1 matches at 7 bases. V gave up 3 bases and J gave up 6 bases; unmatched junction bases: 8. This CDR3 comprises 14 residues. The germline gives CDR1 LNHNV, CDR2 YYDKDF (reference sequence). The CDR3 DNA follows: TGTGCCACCAGCAGCAAGACAGGGAAGGGCGAGCAGTACTTC. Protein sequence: CATSSKTGKGEQYF.

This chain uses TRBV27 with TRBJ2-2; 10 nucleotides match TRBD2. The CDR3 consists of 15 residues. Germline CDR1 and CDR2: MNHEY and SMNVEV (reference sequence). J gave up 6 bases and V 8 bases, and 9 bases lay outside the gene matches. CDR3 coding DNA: TGTGCCAGCCTAGCGGGAGACCTGGGGGCCGGGGAGCTGTTTTTT. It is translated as CASLAGDLGAGELFF.

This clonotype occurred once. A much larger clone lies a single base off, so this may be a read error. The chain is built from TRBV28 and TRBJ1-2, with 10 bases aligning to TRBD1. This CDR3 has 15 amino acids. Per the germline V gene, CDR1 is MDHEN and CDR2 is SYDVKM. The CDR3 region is CASSFDRGRSNGHTF. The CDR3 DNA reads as TGTGCCAGCAGTTTCGACAGGGGGCGATCAAATGGCCACACCTTC.

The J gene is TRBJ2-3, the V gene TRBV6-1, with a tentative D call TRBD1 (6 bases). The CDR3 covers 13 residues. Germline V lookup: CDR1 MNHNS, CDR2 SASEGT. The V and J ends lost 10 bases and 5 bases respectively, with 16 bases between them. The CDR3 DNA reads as TGTGCCAAGGACAGTCGAAAGGGAGATACGCAGTATTTT. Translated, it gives CAKDSRKGDTQYF.

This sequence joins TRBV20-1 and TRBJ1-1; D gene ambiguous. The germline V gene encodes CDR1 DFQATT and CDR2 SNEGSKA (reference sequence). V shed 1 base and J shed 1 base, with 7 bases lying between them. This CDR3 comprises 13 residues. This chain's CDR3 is CSARGHRNTEAFF. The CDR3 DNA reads TGCAGTGCTAGAGGACACCGGAACACTGAAGCTTTCTTT.

In DNA form, the CDR3 reads TGTGCCAGCACCGCTAGCGGGAGATATGAGCAGTACTTC. Translating it yields CASTASGRYEQYF. The chain links TRBV9 to TRBJ2-7, with 10 bases that match TRBD2. Losses at the gene ends were 6 bases for V and 7 bases for J; bases not matched to a gene: 7. Per the germline V gene, CDR1 is SGDLS and CDR2 is YYNGEE. The CDR3 has 13 amino acids. Full variable domain (rest looked up from reference TRBV9 and TRBJ2-7): DSGVTQTPKHLITATGQRVTLRCSPRSGDLSVYWYQQSLDQGLQFLIQYYNGEERAKGNILERFSAQQFPDLHSELNLSSLELGDSALYFCASTASGRYEQYFGPGTRLTVT.

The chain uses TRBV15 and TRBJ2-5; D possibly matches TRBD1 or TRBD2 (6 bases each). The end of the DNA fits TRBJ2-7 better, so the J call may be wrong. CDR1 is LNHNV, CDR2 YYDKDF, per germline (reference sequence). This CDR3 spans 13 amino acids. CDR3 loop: CATSGGGTTEQYF. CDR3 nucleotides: TGTGCCACCAGCGGAGGGGGAACTACCGAGCAGTACTTC.

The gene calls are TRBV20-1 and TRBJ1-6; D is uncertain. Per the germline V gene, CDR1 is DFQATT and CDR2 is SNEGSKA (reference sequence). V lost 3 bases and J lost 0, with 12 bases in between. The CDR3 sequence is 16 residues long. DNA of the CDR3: TGCAGTGCTAGTCGGTCACGAAGCTCCTATAATTCACCCCTCCACTTT. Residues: CSASRSRSSYNSPLHF.

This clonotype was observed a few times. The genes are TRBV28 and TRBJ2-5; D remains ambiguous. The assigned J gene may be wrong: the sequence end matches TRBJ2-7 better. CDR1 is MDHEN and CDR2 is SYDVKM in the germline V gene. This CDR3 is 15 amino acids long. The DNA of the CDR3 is TGTGCCAGCAGCGCCGGGTCTTCTTCGGACCACGAGCAGTACTTC. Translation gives CASSAGSSSDHEQYF.

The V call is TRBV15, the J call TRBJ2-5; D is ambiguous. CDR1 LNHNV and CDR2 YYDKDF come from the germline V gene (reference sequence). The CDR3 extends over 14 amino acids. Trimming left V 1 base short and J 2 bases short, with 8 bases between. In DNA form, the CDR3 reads TGTGCCACCAGCAGAGGATTAACACAAGAGACCCAGTACTTC. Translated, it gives CATSRGLTQETQYF.

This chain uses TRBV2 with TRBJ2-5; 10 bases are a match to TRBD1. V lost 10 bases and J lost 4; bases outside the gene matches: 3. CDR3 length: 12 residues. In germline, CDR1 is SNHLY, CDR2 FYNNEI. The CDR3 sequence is CATRDRGETQYF. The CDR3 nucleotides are TGTGCCACTCGGGACAGGGGAGAGACCCAGTACTTC.